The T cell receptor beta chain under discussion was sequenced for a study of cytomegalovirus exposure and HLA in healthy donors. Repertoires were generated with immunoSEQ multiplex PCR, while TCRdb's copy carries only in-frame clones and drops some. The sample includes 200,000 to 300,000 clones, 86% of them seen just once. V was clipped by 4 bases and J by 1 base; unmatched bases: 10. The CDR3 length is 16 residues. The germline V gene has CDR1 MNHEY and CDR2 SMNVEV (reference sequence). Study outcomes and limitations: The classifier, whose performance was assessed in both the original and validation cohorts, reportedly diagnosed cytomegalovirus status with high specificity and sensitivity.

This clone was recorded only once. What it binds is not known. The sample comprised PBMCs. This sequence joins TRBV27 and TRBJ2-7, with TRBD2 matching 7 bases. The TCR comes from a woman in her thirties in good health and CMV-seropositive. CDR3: CASSWGGTIGSYEQYF. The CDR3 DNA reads TGTGCCAGCAGTTGGGGGGGAACGATCGGGTCCTACGAGCAGTACTTC.